This T cell receptor (beta chain) appears in the sequencing data of a study of beta chain features in type 1 diabetes. V lost 4 bases and J lost 6; bases outside the gene matches: 10. Germline V gene data show CDR1 as SEHNR and CDR2 as FQNEAQ (reference sequence). CDR3 length: 15 amino acids. Since all of the isolated RNA was reverse transcribed, expressed TCRB transcripts were what got sequenced. It was found that naive, central memory and regulatory T cell samples averaged about 3.5 million reads. The assay was immunoSEQ multiplex PCR, and TCRdb's table has in-frame clones only and misses some. The sample lists about 130,000 clones; 9.2% were seen once.

This receptor was obtained from a man younger than 35 in good health. The sequenced material came from central memory CD4+ T cells from blood. This chain uses TRBV7-9 with TRBJ1-2, with 8 nucleotides matching TRBD1. CDR3 DNA: TGTGCCAGCAGCTACAACGCAGGGGGCAGGGATGGCTACACCTTC. It is translated as CASSYNAGGRDGYTF.